The present T cell receptor beta chain was sequenced within a study of beta chain features in type 1 diabetes. Only a few counts were recorded for this clone. Expressed TCRB transcripts were sequenced because the entire RNA isolate underwent reverse transcription. Naive, central memory and regulatory T cell samples averaged around 3.3 million reads. Sequencing used immunoSEQ multiplex PCR; TCRdb keeps in-frame clones, though not all of them. The sample holds approximately 380,000 clones, more than 13% seen once. This CDR3 has 14 residues. Trimming removed 6 bases from V and 6 bases from J; junction bases left unmatched: 7. Germline lookup yields CDR1 SEHNR and CDR2 FQNEAQ (reference sequence).

Material for sequencing was naive CD4+ T cells from blood. This chain connects TRBV7-9 to TRBJ2-2; 7 bases align to TRBD1. This receptor was obtained from a woman between 18 and 29 years old in good health. The CDR3 nucleotides read TGTGCCAGCAGTTTAACAGGGGTTGCCGGGGAGCTGTTTTTT. Amino acids: CASSLTGVAGELFF. The full variable domain, in which reference TRBV7-9 and TRBJ2-2 provide the parts outside the CDR3, is DTGVSQNPRHKITKRGQNVTFRCDPISEHNRLYWYRQTLGQGPEFLTYFQNEAQLEKSRLLSDRFSAERPKGSFSTLEIQRTEQGDSAMYLCASSLTGVAGELFFGEGSRLTVL.